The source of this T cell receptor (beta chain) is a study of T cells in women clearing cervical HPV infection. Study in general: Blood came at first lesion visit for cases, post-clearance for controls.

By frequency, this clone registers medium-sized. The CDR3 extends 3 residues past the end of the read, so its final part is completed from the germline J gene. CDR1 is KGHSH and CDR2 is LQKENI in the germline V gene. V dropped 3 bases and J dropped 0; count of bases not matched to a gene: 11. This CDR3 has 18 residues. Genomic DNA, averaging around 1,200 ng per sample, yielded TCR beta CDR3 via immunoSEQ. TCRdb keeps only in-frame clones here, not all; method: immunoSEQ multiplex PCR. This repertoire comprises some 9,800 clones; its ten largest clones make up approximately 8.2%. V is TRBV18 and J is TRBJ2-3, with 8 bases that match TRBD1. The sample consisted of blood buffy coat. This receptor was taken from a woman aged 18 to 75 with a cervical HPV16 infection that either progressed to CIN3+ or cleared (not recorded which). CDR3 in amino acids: CASSPEAGGLTSTDTQYF. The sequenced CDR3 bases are TGTGCCAGCTCACCGGAGGCAGGGGGCTTAACTAGCACAGATACG.